One TCR beta chain is described in this entry. The antigen is undetermined. Amplified TCR beta CDR3 regions derived from RNA transcripts. RT-PCR in the first round (using the HTBI primer set) targeted the TCR CDR3. From the multiplex PCR reads, TCRdb called clonotypes with MiXCR, one entry per CDR3 protein. This sample yields a few hundred thousand distinct CDR3 sequences, of which 15% to 17% are seen a single time; around 7.3% belongs to the top ten. The record originates from a study of T cells in Graves' hyperthyroidism and ophthalmopathy. Study results and limitations: A model built on 13 V-J features separated ophthalmopathy from stable hyperthyroidism.

The TCR comes from a woman younger than 45 with Graves' hyperthyroidism. The sequenced material came from blood.

The CDR3 region is CASGLILWAANEKLFF. The CDR3 nucleotides read TGTGCTAGTGGTTTGATTTTGTGGGCCGCTAATGAAAAACTGTTTTTT. The chain uses TRBV12-5 and TRBJ1-4; no firm D call. Looked up from germline, CDR1 is LGHNT and CDR2 is FRNRAP. The CDR3 loop spans 16 amino acids. V was clipped by 2 bases and J by 3 bases, with 13 bases between them.